The T cell receptor beta chain under discussion was sequenced for a study of blood T cell repertoires in COVID-19. Whole-study context: Both acute and convalescent COVID-19 samples were obtained from the United States, Italy and Spain. T cells, B-cell-depleted T cells, or PBMCs provided the cDNA or gDNA that served as material.

In the source study's methods: Estimates of nucleated cell counts were drawn from the amplification of reference gene primers. Profiled with immunoSEQ multiplex PCR; TCRdb holds only in-frame clones, not every one. V and J calls and clone size are given by that table; D and trimming were obtained from the DNA. This table holds around 150,000 clones, 80% to 90% found once. Losses at the gene ends were 5 bases for V and 1 base for J; bases not matched to a gene: 7. CDR3 length: 16 residues. Germline V gene sequence: CDR1 SGHTA, CDR2 FQGNSA. This TCR was recovered from a man between 65 and 79 years old with acute or convalescent COVID-19. The sample comprised peripheral blood. The chain uses TRBV7-2 and TRBJ1-1; 10 bases are a match to TRBD1. CDR3 residues: CASSTRTGGGNTEAFF. For the CDR3, the DNA is TGTGCCAGCAGCACCCGGACAGGGGGGGGGAACACTGAAGCTTTCTTT. The variable domain in full, with the rest retrieved from reference TRBV7-2 and TRBJ1-1, is GAGVSQSPSNKVTEKGKDVELRCDPISGHTALYWYRQSLGQGLEFLIYFQGNSAPDKSGLPSDRFSAERTGGSVSTLTIQRTQQEDSAVYLCASSTRTGGGNTEAFFGQGTRLTVV.